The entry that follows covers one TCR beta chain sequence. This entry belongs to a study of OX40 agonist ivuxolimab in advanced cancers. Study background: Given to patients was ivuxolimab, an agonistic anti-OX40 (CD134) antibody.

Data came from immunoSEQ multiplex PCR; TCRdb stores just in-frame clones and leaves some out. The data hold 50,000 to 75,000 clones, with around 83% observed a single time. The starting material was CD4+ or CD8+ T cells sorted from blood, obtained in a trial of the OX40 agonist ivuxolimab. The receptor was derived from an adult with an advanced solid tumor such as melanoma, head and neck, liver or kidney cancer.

CDR3 amino acids: CATSGPVRQGVVWEKLFF. The CDR3 DNA reads TGTGCCACCAGCGGCCCAGTGAGGCAGGGAGTTGTTTGGGAAAAACTGTTTTTT. The chain uses TRBV15 and TRBJ1-4; D possibly corresponds to TRBD1 (5 bases). In germline, CDR1 is LNHNV, CDR2 YYDKDF (reference sequence). The CDR3 totals 18 residues. The V end was cut by 5 bases, the J end by 8 bases, with 27 bases between. Looking up the rest from reference TRBV15 and TRBJ1-4 gives the full variable domain: DAMVIQNPRYQVTQFGKPVTLSCSQTLNHNVMYWYQQKSSQAPKLLFHYYDKDFNNEADTPDNFQSRRPNTSFCFLDIRSPGLGDTAMYLCATSGPVRQGVVWEKLFFGSGTQLSVL.